These 27 T cell receptor beta chains came from one sample sequenced in a study of blood T cell repertoires in COVID-19. Generated by immunoSEQ multiplex PCR, the TCRdb table keeps only in-frame clones and is missing some. The sample includes 200,000 to 250,000 clones, 75% to 90% of them seen just once. Material: peripheral blood. These TCRs come from a woman between 40 and 55 years old with acute or convalescent COVID-19.

V gene TRBV4-1 combines with J gene TRBJ2-5; 8 bases align to TRBD2. V shed 1 base, J shed 0 bases, and the junction held 4 bases outside the gene matches. CDR1 MGHRA and CDR2 YSYEKL come from the germline V gene. This CDR3 contains 16 residues. The CDR3 DNA sequence: TGCGCCAGCAGCCAAGGGAACGGGGGGGACCAAGAGACCCAGTACTTC. This encodes CASSQGNGGDQETQYF.

The sample holds one count of this clone. This rearrangement joins TRBV6-2 or TRBV6-3 to TRBJ1-4, with TRBD1 matching over 9 bases. The V and J ends lost 2 bases and 2 bases, in that order; junction bases with no gene match: 12. The V gene's germline CDR1 is MNHEY and CDR2 SVGEGT. This CDR3 region has 19 residues. Here the CDR3 reads CASSYESTGGEVTNEKLFF. The CDR3 DNA follows: TGTGCCAGCAGTTACGAAAGTACAGGGGGCGAGGTCACTAATGAAAAACTGTTTTTT.

The rearrangement joins TRBV6-2 or TRBV6-3 to TRBJ2-5; unclear D gene. The CDR3 contains 15 residues. V was cut by 2 bases and J by 2 bases, with 12 bases left in between. Germline loops: CDR1 MNHEY, CDR2 SVGEGT. The CDR3 spells CASSYADTIQETQYF. CDR3 in DNA: TGTGCCAGCAGTTACGCCGACACCATACAAGAGACCCAGTACTTC.

Here the CDR3 reads CASSPGLAGTLGTDTQYF. The DNA of the CDR3 is TGTGCCAGCTCACCAGGACTAGCGGGGACTCTTGGAACAGATACGCAGTATTTT. The chain combines TRBV18 with TRBJ2-3, with 12 nucleotides matching TRBD2. Trimming removed 2 bases from V and 3 bases from J; junction bases left unmatched: 9. Per the germline V gene, CDR1 is KGHSH and CDR2 is LQKENI. The CDR3 loop spans 18 amino acids.

This chain links TRBV27 with TRBJ2-2; TRBD1 might be the D (5 bases). V shed 1 base and J shed 1 base, with 10 bases lying between them. The CDR3 contains 16 residues. The V gene's germline CDR1 is MNHEY and CDR2 SMNVEV (reference sequence). CDR3 DNA sequence: TGTGCCAGCAGTTTATTCCAGGGAATGAACACCGGGGAGCTGTTTTTT. This gives the protein CASSLFQGMNTGELFF.

The J gene is TRBJ2-3, the V gene TRBV4-1, with D possibly being TRBD2 (6 bases). The CDR3 is 19 residues long. Trimming pared 0 bases from V and 0 bases from J, leaving 19 bases between. Per the germline V gene, CDR1 is MGHRA and CDR2 is YSYEKL. CDR3 sequence (DNA): TGCGCCAGCAGCCAAGATCTGCCGCCCGGGAGAGCTAGCACAGATACGCAGTATTTT. Translated: CASSQDLPPGRASTDTQYF.

The chain joins TRBV19 to TRBJ1-5; 8 bases align to TRBD1. Germline V gene lookup returns CDR1 LNHDA and CDR2 SQIVND (reference sequence). There are 13 residues in the CDR3. V lost 7 bases to trimming and J lost 5 bases; unmatched junction nucleotides: 4. The CDR3 DNA is TGTGCCAGTACAGGACAGGGCGATCAGCCCCAGCATTTT. It codes for CASTGQGDQPQHF.

V and J are TRBV30 and TRBJ1-1; a possible D gene is TRBD1 (6 bases). Germline-derived CDR1 and CDR2 are GTSNPN and SVGIG (reference sequence). The CDR3 is made up of 12 amino acids. Trimming took off 2 bases at V and 6 bases at J, with 10 bases between the two ends. The CDR3 spells CAWSLQGAEAFF. In DNA form, the CDR3 reads TGTGCCTGGAGTCTACAGGGCGCTGAAGCTTTCTTT.

This clone was counted a single time. This chain uses TRBV9 with TRBJ2-5; possibly TRBD2 for D (6 bases). V lost 2 bases to trimming and J lost 0 bases, with 14 bases between them. This CDR3 region has 16 residues. The V gene's germline CDR1 is SGDLS and CDR2 YYNGEE. CDR3 nucleotide sequence: TGTGCCAGCAGCGTTGGGGACTGGACGTACCAAGAGACCCAGTACTTC. Protein: CASSVGDWTYQETQYF.

DNA of the CDR3: TGCGCCAGCAGCCCCCCGGTCAAAGGGGGCACTGAAGCTTTCTTT. Its translation: CASSPPVKGGTEAFF. The chain carries TRBV4-1 and TRBJ1-1; tentatively, D is TRBD1 (6 bases). Between the trimmed V and J ends, which lost 4 bases and 4 bases, there was a span of 16 bases. In germline, CDR1 is MGHRA, CDR2 YSYEKL. The CDR3 has 15 residues.

V usage is TRBV2 and J usage is TRBJ1-2; TRBD1 might be the D (5 bases). The ends were cut back, 2 bases at V and 0 bases at J, with 10 bases in the middle. Germline-derived CDR1 and CDR2 are SNHLY and FYNNEI. This CDR3 contains 15 residues. CDR3 bases: TGTGCCAGCAGTGAATGGGGGGATGCTAACTATGGCTACACCTTC. Amino acids: CASSEWGDANYGYTF. Using reference TRBV2 and TRBJ1-2 for the parts outside the CDR3, the full variable domain is EPEVTQTPSHQVTQMGQEVILRCVPISNHLYFYWYRQILGQKVEFLVSFYNNEISEKSEIFDDQFSVERPDGSNFTLKIRSTKLEDSAMYFCASSEWGDANYGYTFGSGTRLTVV.

V usage is TRBV6-5 and J usage is TRBJ1-3; D may be TRBD1 (5 bases). V gave up 6 bases and J gave up 2 bases, with 8 bases separating them. Germline CDR1 reads MNHEY; CDR2 reads SVGAGI. The CDR3 totals 13 residues. DNA of the CDR3: TGTGCCAGCAGGTTGGGGCCTGGAAACACCATATATTTT. This translates into CASRLGPGNTIYF.

The chain carries TRBV5-1 and TRBJ1-1; no definite D call. V was shortened by 0 bases and J by 8 bases, with 11 bases between the two germline ends. Germline V gives CDR1 SGHRS, CDR2 YFSETQ. The CDR3 spans 13 residues. DNA of the CDR3: TGCGCCAGCAGCTTGGTGGTGGGAGGGGAAGCTTTCTTT. Translated: CASSLVVGGEAFF.

The chain recombines TRBV4-1 with TRBJ2-5, with TRBD2 matching over 7 bases. V lost 0 bases and J lost 2; bases outside the gene matches: 9. CDR3 length equals 17 residues. CDR1 is MGHRA, CDR2 YSYEKL, per germline. As DNA, the CDR3 is TGCGCCAGCAGCCAAGACCCCCCAAGCGGGGCTCAAGAGACCCAGTACTTC. Amino acid sequence: CASSQDPPSGAQETQYF.

This clone is a singleton in its sample. The rearrangement uses TRBV5-4 and TRBJ2-5, with D perhaps matching TRBD2 (6 bases). The germline CDR1 and CDR2 sequences are SGHNT and YYREEE (reference sequence). The CDR3 runs to 13 residues. The V end lost 4 bases, the J end lost 1 base, and 8 bases lay between the germline ends. The CDR3 protein is CASSRDFQETQYF. The CDR3 DNA follows: TGTGCCAGCAGCCGGGACTTCCAAGAGACCCAGTACTTC.

The chain links TRBV5-1 to TRBJ1-4; unclear D gene. This CDR3 is built from 15 residues. Looked up from germline, CDR1 is SGHRS and CDR2 is YFSETQ. V gave up 0 bases and J gave up 5 bases, with 11 bases separating them. In nucleotides, the CDR3 is TGCGCCAGCAGCTTGGCTACCCGCGTGAATGAAAAACTGTTTTTT. This translates into CASSLATRVNEKLFF.

The gene calls are TRBV7-9 and TRBJ1-4, with D unclear. In germline, CDR1 is SEHNR, CDR2 FQNEAQ (reference sequence). This CDR3 is 12 amino acids long. The V end was cut by 4 bases, the J end by 4 bases, with 4 bases between. CDR3 loop: CASSSYNEKLFF. CDR3 nucleotide sequence: TGTGCCAGCAGCTCTTATAATGAAAAACTGTTTTTT.

The V and J genes are TRBV27 and TRBJ2-5; TRBD2 matches at 8 bases. Germline V gives CDR1 MNHEY, CDR2 SMNVEV (reference sequence). The J segment lost 4 bases and the V segment lost 4 bases, leaving 8 bases of the junction unmatched. CDR3 length equals 15 residues. The CDR3 coding sequence is TGTGCCAGCAGTTCCCTCGGGGGGGAGGGAGAGACCCAGTACTTC. It yields the protein CASSSLGGEGETQYF.

The chain couples TRBV12-3 or TRBV12-4 to TRBJ1-1; D gene ambiguous. The CDR3 extends over 12 amino acids. V lost 5 bases and J lost 5, with 9 bases in between. CDR3 nucleotide sequence: TGTGCCAGCAGTCAACAGATAACTGAAGCTTTCTTT. Protein: CASSQQITEAFF.

The J gene is TRBJ2-7, the V gene TRBV28; 8 nucleotides agree with TRBD2. The ends lost 4 bases at V and 6 bases at J; junction bases unmatched: 17. This CDR3 has 17 amino acids. Per germline, CDR1 MDHEN and CDR2 SYDVKM. CDR3 in amino acids: CASSSPRDSGDSGEQYV. For the CDR3, the DNA is TGTGCCAGCAGTTCCCCTCGGGATAGCGGGGACTCGGGCGAGCAGTACGTC.

Here the CDR3 reads CASSDRTNQPQHF. In DNA form, the CDR3 reads TGTGCCAGCAGTGACAGAACTAATCAGCCCCAGCATTTT. The chain is built from TRBV3-1 (or the pseudogene TRBV3-2) and TRBJ1-5; a possible D gene is TRBD1 (5 bases). CDR3 length: 13 amino acids. V was trimmed by 6 bases and J by 4 bases, leaving 10 bases between them. Germline-derived CDR1 and CDR2 are LGHDT and YNNKEL (reference sequence).

This clone was detected only once. V usage is TRBV13 and J usage is TRBJ2-3; D might be TRBD1 (6 bases). Trimming shortened V by 3 bases and J by 4 bases, and 14 bases separated the two germline ends. The length of the CDR3 is 15 residues. Looked up from germline, CDR1 is PRHDT and CDR2 is FYEKMQ (reference sequence). CDR3 in amino acids: CASSFRQGMADTQYF. CDR3 bases: TGTGCCAGCAGCTTTAGGCAGGGGATGGCAGATACGCAGTATTTT.

The V call is TRBV6-6, the J call TRBJ1-4, with D unclear. V was shortened by 6 bases and J by 0 bases, with 8 bases between the two germline ends. This CDR3 has 14 amino acids. CDR1 is MNHNY and CDR2 is SVGAGI in the germline V gene (reference sequence). CDR3 sequence: CASSQVATNEKLFF. As DNA, the CDR3 is TGTGCCAGCAGCCAGGTTGCAACTAATGAAAAACTGTTTTTT.

The chain joins TRBV10-2 to TRBJ2-7; 7 positions match TRBD1. CDR3 length equals 14 residues. V shed 6 bases and J 0 bases; nucleotides not matched to a gene: 5. From germline, CDR1 is WSHSY and CDR2 SAAADI. Here the CDR3 DNA reads TGCGCCAGCAGCGTGACAGGGAGCTCCTACGAGCAGTACGTC. Amino acids: CASSVTGSSYEQYV.

The rearrangement uses TRBV3-1 (or the pseudogene TRBV3-2) and TRBJ1-2; tentative D call: TRBD1 (5 bases). In germline, CDR1 is LGHDT, CDR2 YNNKEL (reference sequence). CDR3 length equals 16 residues. The germline V and J ends were trimmed by 0 bases and 4 bases, with 15 bases remaining between them. The CDR3 nucleotides read TGTGCCAGCAGCCAAGATAACGCGGACATAGCCTATGGCTACACCTTC. Its translation is CASSQDNADIAYGYTF.

The DNA for the CDR3 is TGTGCCAGCAGCTCCTTCCAGGCCCAAGCTTTCTTT. It translates to CASSSFQAQAFF. V is TRBV11-2 and J is TRBJ1-1; no clear D. CDR3 length equals 12 residues. The V gene's germline CDR1 is SGHAT and CDR2 FQNNGV. The V and J ends lost 4 bases and 9 bases respectively, with 12 bases between them.

The chain has TRBV7-8 and TRBJ2-6, with D perhaps matching TRBD2 (5 bases). Germline-derived CDR1 and CDR2 are SGHVS and FQNEAQ. This CDR3 is 20 amino acids long. With 3 bases removed from V and 0 bases from J, the gap between germline ends came to 21 bases. The CDR3 loop reads CASSFSTSGYPRSGANVLTF. In DNA, the CDR3 is TGTGCCAGCAGCTTTTCCACTAGTGGGTATCCTCGCTCTGGGGCCAACGTCCTGACTTTC.